This T cell receptor beta chain was obtained from a study of blood T cells in healthy people across ages. Study observations and caveats: Calculation of diversity from one million T cells yielded estimates considered to be underestimates.

In regard to this clonotype: Its specificity is unknown.

Alongside a J-beta primer mix, a sample-barcoded 5' primer served in a second PCR lasting roughly 7 to 11 cycles. TCRdb reprocessed the 5' RACE reads with MiXCR, giving one entry per CDR3 protein. The sample records around 1,000,000 distinct CDR3 sequences, under 30% being singletons. The CDR3 sequence is 14 residues long. Trimming stripped 7 bases from V and 4 bases from J, with 14 bases between. Germline V gene sequence: CDR1 MNHEY, CDR2 SMNVEV (reference sequence). Samples each yielded at least 6 micrograms of total RNA. The same data also contributed to another study, on T cells of mothers and their children. As that study records: Related pairs of mothers and children showed slightly higher, non-significant overlap versus unrelated pairs.

V is TRBV27 and J is TRBJ2-1, with D possibly TRBD2 on 6 matching bases. The source of this sequence is a girl aged 2 to 10 in good health. Material for sequencing was blood. Here the CDR3 reads CASKGKRAYNEQFF. CDR3 sequence (DNA): TGTGCCAGCAAAGGGAAGCGGGCATACAATGAGCAGTTCTTC.